This note documents a single T cell receptor beta chain sequence. Its antigen is unidentified. The diagnosis in patients was locally advanced or metastatic urothelial carcinoma. Profiled with immunoSEQ multiplex PCR; TCRdb holds only in-frame clones, not every one. The data hold under 100,000 clones, with about 81% observed a single time. The sample is drawn from a study of PD-L1 blockade in urothelial cancer. Overall study context: A median approximately 140,000 T cells were found in blood samples. Study results and limitations: Tumor-associated clones in blood expanded more at 3 weeks in durable-benefit patients.

The source was PBMCs, collected around atezolizumab (anti-PD-L1) treatment. The TCR comes from a man in his 70s with urothelial cancer.

Written as DNA, the CDR3 is TGTGCCAGCAGCGGGGAGGATAGCAATCAGCCCCAGCATTTT. It specifies CASSGEDSNQPQHF. The chain has TRBV4-2 and TRBJ1-5; D is undetermined. Trimming left V 5 bases short and J 0 bases short, with 8 bases between. The CDR3 spans 14 residues. Germline values: CDR1 LGHNA, CDR2 YNFKEQ.